A single sample is the source of the 5 T cell receptor beta chains below, sequenced in a study of blood T cell repertoires in COVID-19. Sequencing was performed with immunoSEQ multiplex PCR; in TCRdb, only in-frame clones are kept and a portion is missing. The sample includes roughly 98,000 clones, 85% to 95% of them seen just once. Sequencing input: peripheral blood. Every receptor here comes from a woman aged 55 to 70 with active COVID-19.

The chain employs TRBV6-2 or TRBV6-3 and TRBJ1-3; no reliable D call. Looked up from germline, CDR1 is MNHEY and CDR2 is SVGEGT. The length of the CDR3 is 15 residues. V lost 0 bases, J lost 3 bases, and 9 bases lay in between. CDR3 region: CASSYSRRIGNTIYF. CDR3 in DNA: TGTGCCAGCAGTTACTCCCGGCGGATTGGAAACACCATATATTTT.

The chain has TRBV6-2 or TRBV6-3 and TRBJ1-5, with D possibly being TRBD1 (6 bases). Trimming cost V 5 bases and J 0 bases, with 14 bases left between them. The CDR3 runs to 16 residues. The germline gives CDR1 MNHEY, CDR2 SVGEGT. In nucleotides, the CDR3 is TGTGCCAGCAGTCACGGACAGATCATTAGCAATCAGCCCCAGCATTTT. Translated, it gives CASSHGQIISNQPQHF.

A note on this clone: Additional DNA sequences in this sample encode the identical CDR3. This CDR3 is CAWSPSGYGYTF. The DNA of the CDR3 is TGTGCCTGGAGTCCCTCGGGCTATGGCTACACCTTC. This chain links TRBV30 with TRBJ1-2; no clear D gene. The CDR3 is 12 amino acids. V dropped 2 bases and J dropped 4 bases, with 8 bases sitting between them. Germline values: CDR1 GTSNPN, CDR2 SVGIG (reference sequence).

This clone came up once. The gene calls are TRBV15 and TRBJ2-1; perhaps TRBD1 as D (5 bases). Deletions cut 4 bases from V and 10 bases from J, with 17 bases between. This CDR3 has 14 amino acids. In germline, CDR1 is LNHNV, CDR2 YYDKDF (reference sequence). CDR3 nucleotide sequence: TGTGCCACCAGCAAGGTCGATGGGGCTGAGGAGCAGTTCTTC. It is translated as CATSKVDGAEEQFF.

The V and J genes are TRBV19 and TRBJ1-4, with 10 bases matching TRBD1. Germline V lookup: CDR1 LNHDA, CDR2 SQIVND (reference sequence). V was pared by 4 bases and J by 8 bases, with 7 bases of the junction left unmatched. The CDR3 consists of 15 residues. This CDR3 is CASSSRDRGGEKLFF. The CDR3, as DNA: TGTGCCAGTAGTAGTAGGGACAGGGGTGGAGAAAAACTGTTTTTT.